This TCR beta chain was identified in a study of radiotherapy plus CTLA-4 blockade in lung cancer. Study as a whole: Objective responses were seen in around 19% of patients, disease control in about 30%.

Points on this clone: Its antigen is not known.

The table came from immunoSEQ multiplex PCR; TCRdb's copy has only in-frame clones and leaves some out. The sample consists of approximately 50,000 clones, around 88% of them appearing once. CTLA-4 blockade with ipilimumab, together with focal radiation, was given to patients with chemo-refractory metastatic non-small-cell lung cancer. The CDR3 runs to 16 residues. With 2 bases removed from V and 2 bases from J, the gap between germline ends came to 16 bases. Germline V gene sequence: CDR1 LGHNA, CDR2 YNFKEQ. Study-wide results and limits: The authors reported that early blood T cell clone dynamics, with interferon-beta, best predicted response. Clones of tumor-derived TCRs expanded in blood after radiotherapy plus ipilimumab.

This clonotype was obtained from a human donor with non-small cell lung cancer that progressed on radiotherapy plus ipilimumab. Some clones in this sample may be carry-over from other donors' samples. The chain employs TRBV4-2 and TRBJ2-7, with a weak D call TRBD2 (6 bases). The source was peripheral blood, collected from a patient treated with radiotherapy plus ipilimumab. The chain's CDR3 is CASSQSGVAEAYEQYF. Written as DNA, the CDR3 is TGTGCCAGCAGCCAATCGGGTGTAGCGGAGGCCTACGAGCAGTACTTC.